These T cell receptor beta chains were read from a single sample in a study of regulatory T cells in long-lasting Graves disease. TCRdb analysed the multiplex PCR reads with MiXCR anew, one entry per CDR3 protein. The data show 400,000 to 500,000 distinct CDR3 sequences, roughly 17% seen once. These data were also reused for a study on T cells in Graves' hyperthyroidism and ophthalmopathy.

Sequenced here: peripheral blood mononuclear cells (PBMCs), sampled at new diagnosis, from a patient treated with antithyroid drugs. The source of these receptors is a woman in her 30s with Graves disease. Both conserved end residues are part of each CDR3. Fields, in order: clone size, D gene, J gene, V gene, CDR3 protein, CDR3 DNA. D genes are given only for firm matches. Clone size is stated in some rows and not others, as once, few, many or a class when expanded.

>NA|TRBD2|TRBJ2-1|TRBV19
CASSSETSGQNNEQFF
TGTGCCAGTAGTTCTGAGACTAGCGGACAGAACAATGAGCAGTTCTTC
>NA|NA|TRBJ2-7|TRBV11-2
CASRLDRNYEQYF
TGTGCCAGCAGACTCGACAGGAACTACGAGCAGTACTTC
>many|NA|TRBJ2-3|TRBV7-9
CASSAGADTQYF
TGTGCCAGCAGCGCTGGGGCAGATACGCAGTATTTT
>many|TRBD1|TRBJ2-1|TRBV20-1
CSARDPRDRVVEQFF
TGCAGTGCTAGAGATCCCCGGGACAGGGTAGTGGAGCAGTTCTTC
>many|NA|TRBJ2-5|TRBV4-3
CASSQAERGETQYF
TGCGCCAGCAGCCAAGCAGAGCGTGGAGAGACCCAGTACTTC
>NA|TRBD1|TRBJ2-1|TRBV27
CASSYGTGSYNEQFF
TGTGCCAGCAGTTACGGGACAGGGAGTTACAATGAGCAGTTCTTC
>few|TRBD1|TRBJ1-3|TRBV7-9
CASSFRGTAHSGNTIYF
TGTGCCAGCAGTTTTAGGGGGACAGCCCACTCTGGAAACACCATATATTTT
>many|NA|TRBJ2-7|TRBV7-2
CASSLGAGRIYEQYF
TGTGCCAGCAGCTTAGGGGCCGGGAGAATCTACGAGCAGTACTTC
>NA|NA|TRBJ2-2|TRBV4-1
CASSQASGLLYTGELFF
TGCGCCAGCAGCCAAGCCTCGGGACTTCTTTACACCGGGGAGCTGTTTTTT
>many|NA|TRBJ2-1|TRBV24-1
CATSDLHASSYNEQFF
TGTGCCACCAGTGATTTGCATGCCAGCTCCTACAATGAGCAGTTCTTC
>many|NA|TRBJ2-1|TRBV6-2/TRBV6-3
CASSLTELAFYPTQDWRNNEQFF
TGTGCCAGCAGCTTGACCGAACTAGCCTTTTATCCGACCCAAGACTGGCGAAACAATGAGCAGTTCTTC
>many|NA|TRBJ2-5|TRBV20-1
CSAREGSHQETQYF
TGCAGTGCTAGAGAAGGGAGTCACCAAGAGACCCAGTACTTC
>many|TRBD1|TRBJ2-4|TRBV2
CASSPIRTGTGGDIQYF
TGTGCCAGCAGCCCAATTCGTACCGGGACAGGCGGGGACATTCAGTACTTC
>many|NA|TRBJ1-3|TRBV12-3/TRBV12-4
CASSQLNTIYF
TGTGCCAGCAGCCAATTGAACACCATATATTTT
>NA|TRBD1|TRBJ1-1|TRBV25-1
CASSEFGQGTPEAFF
TGTGCCAGCAGTGAGTTCGGACAGGGCACACCTGAAGCTTTCTTT
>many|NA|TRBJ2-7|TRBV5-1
CASSLVRKAEEQYF
TGCGCCAGCAGCTTGGTTCGAAAAGCGGAAGAGCAGTACTTC
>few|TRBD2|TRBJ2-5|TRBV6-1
CASSRGLAGMYQETQYF
TGTGCCAGCAGTCGAGGACTAGCGGGGATGTACCAAGAGACCCAGTACTTC
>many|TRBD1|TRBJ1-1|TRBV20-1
CSASGDRGTEAFF
TGCAGTGCTAGCGGGGACAGGGGAACTGAAGCTTTCTTT
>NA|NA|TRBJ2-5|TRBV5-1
CASSLGGTGEGETQYF
TGCGCCAGCAGCCTTGGGGGCACAGGGGAGGGAGAGACCCAGTACTTC
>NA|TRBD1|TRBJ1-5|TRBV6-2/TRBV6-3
CASNVQGVNQPQHF
TGTGCCAGCAACGTACAGGGGGTCAATCAGCCCCAGCATTTT
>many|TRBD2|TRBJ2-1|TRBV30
CAWSVGPGLADSYNEQFF
TGTGCCTGGAGTGTAGGTCCGGGACTAGCGGACTCCTACAATGAGCAGTTCTTC
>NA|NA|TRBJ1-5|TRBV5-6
CASSATGYSNQPQHF
TGTGCCAGCAGCGCGACAGGATATAGCAATCAGCCCCAGCATTTT
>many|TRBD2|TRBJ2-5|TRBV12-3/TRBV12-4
CASSPGTSGRETQYF
TGTGCCAGCAGCCCCGGGACTAGCGGGAGGGAGACCCAGTACTTC
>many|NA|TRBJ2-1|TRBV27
CASTSIGEAGEQFF
TGTGCCAGCACGTCAATTGGGGAAGCGGGTGAGCAGTTCTTC
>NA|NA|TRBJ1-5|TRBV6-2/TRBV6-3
CASRDTGFQPQHF
TGTGCCAGCAGGGATACAGGGTTTCAGCCCCAGCATTTT
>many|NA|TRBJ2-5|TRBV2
CASSGEETQYF
TGTGCCAGCAGTGGTGAAGAGACCCAGTACTTC
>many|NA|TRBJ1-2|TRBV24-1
CATSEGGARLQDYGYTF
TGTGCCACCAGTGAAGGGGGAGCTAGGCTTCAGGACTATGGCTACACCTTC
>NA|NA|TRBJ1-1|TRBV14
CASSTQGSTEAFF
TGTGCCAGCAGCACACAGGGATCCACTGAAGCTTTCTTT
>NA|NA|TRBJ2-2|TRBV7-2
CASSLRGTNTGELFF
TGTGCCAGCAGCTTAAGAGGGACGAACACCGGGGAGCTGTTTTTT
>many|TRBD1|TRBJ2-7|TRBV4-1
CASSPRVWTGAVEQYF
TGCGCCAGCAGCCCCCGGGTCTGGACAGGCGCGGTGGAGCAGTACTTC
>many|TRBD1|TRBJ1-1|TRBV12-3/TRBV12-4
CASIDRGNTEAFF
TGTGCCAGCATTGACAGGGGGAACACTGAAGCTTTCTTT
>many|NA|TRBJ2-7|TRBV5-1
CASSLEASTYEQYF
TGCGCCAGCAGCTTGGAGGCCTCCACCTACGAGCAGTACTTC
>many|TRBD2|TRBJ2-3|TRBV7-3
CASSLRPLAGGTDTQYF
TGTGCCAGCAGCTTACGCCCCTTAGCGGGAGGGACAGATACGCAGTATTTT
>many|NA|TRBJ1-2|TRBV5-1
CASGSAGYGYTF
TGCGCCAGCGGCTCAGCGGGCTATGGCTACACCTTC
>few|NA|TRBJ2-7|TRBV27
CASSFAGRGDRYF
TGTGCCAGCAGTTTCGCCGGCAGGGGGGACCGGTACTTC
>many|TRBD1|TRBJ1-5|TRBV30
CAWSEQGDQPQHF
TGTGCCTGGAGCGAGCAGGGGGATCAGCCCCAGCATTTT
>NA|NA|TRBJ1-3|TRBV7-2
CASSNDPSGNTIYF
TGTGCCAGCAGCAATGACCCGTCGGGCAACACCATATATTTT
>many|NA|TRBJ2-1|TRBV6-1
CASTNRVWGNEQFF
TGTGCCAGCACGAACAGGGTGTGGGGCAATGAGCAGTTCTTC
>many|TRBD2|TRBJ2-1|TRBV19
CASSIAVSGSGNEQFF
TGTGCCAGTAGTATAGCGGTCAGCGGGAGTGGCAATGAGCAGTTCTTC
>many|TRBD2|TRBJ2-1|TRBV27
CASSQGLAGLNEQFF
TGTGCCAGCAGCCAAGGACTAGCGGGACTCAATGAGCAGTTCTTC
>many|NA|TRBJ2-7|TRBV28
CASSSPTGKNEQYF
TGTGCCAGCAGTTCCCCGACAGGAAAGAACGAGCAGTACTTC
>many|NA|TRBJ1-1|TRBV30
CAWSQGHGVSEAFF
TGTGCCTGGAGTCAAGGACATGGGGTTTCTGAAGCTTTCTTT
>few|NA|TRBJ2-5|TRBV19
CASSGGLKETQYF
TGCGCCAGCAGTGGAGGGTTAAAAGAGACCCAGTACTTC
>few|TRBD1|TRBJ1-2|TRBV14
CASSPLGTGVDYGYTF
TGTGCCAGCAGCCCCCTTGGGACAGGGGTGGACTATGGCTACACCTTC
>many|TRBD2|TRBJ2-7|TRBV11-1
CASSFSGRAYEQYF
TGTGCCAGCAGCTTTAGCGGGCGAGCCTACGAGCAGTACTTC
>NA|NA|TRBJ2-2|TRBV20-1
CSALLTGGTGELFF
TGCAGTGCTTTACTTACTGGCGGGACCGGGGAGCTGTTTTTT
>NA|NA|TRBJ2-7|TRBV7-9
CASSPSNPYEQYF
TGTGCCAGCAGCCCAAGTAACCCCTACGAGCAGTACTTC